A single sample is the source of the 9 T cell receptor beta chains below, sequenced in a study of blood T cell repertoires in COVID-19. Method: immunoSEQ multiplex PCR; TCRdb's copy keeps in-frame clones and lacks some. The top ten clones hold over 3% of a sample with roughly 50,000 clones, 79% of them seen once. The sample was peripheral blood. These receptors all come from a man aged 55 to 69 with acute or convalescent COVID-19.

This chain uses TRBV29-1 with TRBJ2-1, with D possibly TRBD1 on 5 matching bases. Germline V lookup: CDR1 SQVTM, CDR2 ANQGSEA. The CDR3 length is 11 residues. V gave up 3 bases and J gave up 6 bases, with 6 bases separating them. The CDR3 nucleotides are TGCAGCGTTGATGACAGCAATGAGCAGTTCTTC. Its protein product is CSVDDSNEQFF.

The chain uses TRBV13 and TRBJ1-1; no clear D gene. The CDR3 runs to 13 residues. The V and J ends lost 0 bases and 9 bases respectively, with 11 bases between them. The germline V gene has CDR1 PRHDT and CDR2 FYEKMQ (reference sequence). CDR3 amino acids: CASSLGPQAQAFF. The CDR3 DNA is TGTGCCAGCAGCTTAGGGCCCCAGGCGCAAGCTTTCTTT.

This clone was recorded once. The rearrangement uses TRBV28 and TRBJ2-3, with 13 positions matching TRBD2. CDR3 length equals 18 residues. In germline, CDR1 is MDHEN, CDR2 SYDVKM. Trimming removed 5 bases from V and 4 bases from J; junction bases left unmatched: 12. As DNA, the CDR3 is TGTGCCAGCAGTAACCCGGGACTAGCGGGAATTGCCTCAGATACGCAGTATTTT. Encoded protein: CASSNPGLAGIASDTQYF.

This CDR3 is CASSLLPGQIYGYTF. As DNA, the CDR3 is TGTGCCAGCAGCCTTTTACCGGGACAGATTTATGGCTACACCTTC. V is TRBV7-6 and J is TRBJ1-2; 7 bases line up with TRBD1. The length of the CDR3 is 15 residues. V shed 5 bases, J shed 5 bases, and the junction held 11 bases outside the gene matches. CDR1 and CDR2 from the germline V gene are SGHVS and FNYEAQ.

The V call is TRBV30, the J call TRBJ1-4; tentatively, D is TRBD1 (6 bases). Germline-derived CDR1 and CDR2 are GTSNPN and SVGIG (reference sequence). The CDR3 length is 14 residues. Trimming removed 6 bases from V and 8 bases from J, with 19 bases in between. Here the CDR3 DNA reads TGTGCCTGCCCCTCCGGGACAATCGGGGAAAAACTGTTTTTT. This encodes CACPSGTIGEKLFF.

The chain combines TRBV5-6 with TRBJ2-1; a weak D match, TRBD2 (6 bases). The CDR3 covers 14 residues. The germline gives CDR1 SGHDT, CDR2 YYEEEE. V lost 2 bases and J lost 3, with 9 bases in between. The DNA of the CDR3 is TGTGCCAGCAGCTTACCGGACTACTACAATGAGCAGTTCTTC. It is translated as CASSLPDYYNEQFF.

The rearrangement joins TRBV2 to TRBJ1-1; the D gene is possibly TRBD1 (6 bases). The V gene lost 5 bases and the J gene lost 0 bases, with 13 bases spanning the gap. CDR3 length: 15 residues. The germline CDR1 and CDR2 sequences are SNHLY and FYNNEI. In nucleotides, the CDR3 is TGTGCCAGCAGTATCTCGACAGGAATGAACACTGAAGCTTTCTTT. Translated, it gives CASSISTGMNTEAFF.

This chain uses TRBV28 with TRBJ1-2; 7 bases map to TRBD1. CDR3 length: 15 residues. With 4 bases clipped from V and 7 bases from J, the junction kept 12 bases outside the gene matches. Germline loops: CDR1 MDHEN, CDR2 SYDVKM. The CDR3: CASSYDGQVNTGYTF. CDR3 DNA sequence: TGTGCCAGCAGTTACGACGGACAGGTTAATACTGGCTACACCTTC.

This rearrangement joins TRBV5-6 to TRBJ1-4, with D unclear. V lost 4 bases, J lost 5 bases, and 15 bases lay in between. Germline V gives CDR1 SGHDT, CDR2 YYEEEE. This CDR3 region has 15 residues. CDR3 DNA: TGTGCCAGCAGCCCGTGGGCAGGTGACAATGAAAAACTGTTTTTT. It yields the protein CASSPWAGDNEKLFF.